One sample yielded the 27 T cell receptor beta chains listed below, sequenced in a study of blood T cells in healthy people across ages. With a J-beta primer mix and a sample-barcoded 5' primer, a second PCR ran about 6 to 11 cycles. TCRdb re-called the 5' RACE reads with MiXCR, one entry per CDR3 protein. The sample yields 1.5 million to 2 million distinct CDR3 sequences, approximately 28% seen once. Sequenced material: blood. The receptors were sampled from a woman aged 25 to 45 in good health.

This clonotype has a count of ten or more. This chain links TRBV28 with TRBJ2-6, with TRBD1 matching 7 bases. Germline CDR1 and CDR2: MDHEN and SYDVKM. The CDR3 spans 17 residues. With V trimmed by 5 bases and J by 3 bases, 10 bases remained unmatched. This CDR3 is CASSTFPTGSGANVLTF. Written as DNA, the CDR3 is TGTGCCAGCAGTACCTTCCCGACAGGGAGTGGGGCCAACGTCCTGACTTTC.

This clonotype was observed a handful of times. The genes are TRBV5-1 and TRBJ2-6, with 10 bases that match TRBD1. The CDR3 contains 14 residues. Germline assignment: CDR1 SGHRS and CDR2 YFSETQ. V shed 7 bases, J shed 4 bases, and the junction held 2 bases outside the gene matches. CDR3 nucleotides: TGCGCCAGCGGGACAGGGGAAGGGGCCAACGTCCTGACTTTC. Protein sequence: CASGTGEGANVLTF.

This clonotype was observed a few times. J is TRBJ1-6 and V is TRBV6-5; 7 bases map to TRBD1. The CDR3 contains 15 residues. J lost 10 bases, V lost 5 bases, and 11 bases had no gene match. CDR1 is MNHEY and CDR2 is SVGAGI in the germline V gene. In nucleotides, the CDR3 is TGTGCCAGCAGTCGGGACAGCGCAATTGGGTCACCCCTCCACTTT. Translating gives CASSRDSAIGSPLHF.

The sample holds many counts of this clonotype. J is TRBJ2-1 and V is TRBV12-3 or TRBV12-4, with 11 bases matching TRBD2. The ends lost 5 bases at V and 12 bases at J; junction bases unmatched: 9. The length of the CDR3 is 14 residues. DNA for the CDR3: TGTGCCAGCAGTCCTGCTAGCGGGGGGTGGATGCAGTTCTTC. Protein product: CASSPASGGWMQFF.

This sequence joins TRBV6-5 and TRBJ1-6; TRBD1 might be the D (5 bases). V lost 8 bases to trimming and J lost 7 bases, with 15 bases between them. Germline lookup yields CDR1 MNHEY and CDR2 SVGAGI. The CDR3 consists of 14 residues. CDR3 bases: TGTGCCAGCCGCCGCGGGACGGAGAATTCACCCCTCCACTTT. Translation gives CASRRGTENSPLHF.

The rearrangement joins TRBV12-3 or TRBV12-4 to TRBJ1-5; D is possibly TRBD1 (6 bases). This CDR3 has 14 residues. Trimming shortened V by 5 bases and J by 7 bases, and 15 bases separated the two germline ends. This CDR3 reads CASSERTVEQPQHF. The CDR3 coding sequence is TGTGCCAGCAGTGAGCGGACAGTCGAGCAGCCCCAGCATTTT.

V is TRBV12-3 or TRBV12-4 and J is TRBJ2-5; TRBD2 might be the D (5 bases). The V end was cut by 4 bases, the J end by 5 bases, with 11 bases between. CDR3 length: 13 residues. The CDR3 here is CASSSQRRETQYF. The CDR3 coding sequence is TGTGCCAGCAGTTCCCAGAGGAGGGAGACCCAGTACTTC.

This chain links TRBV14 with TRBJ1-2, with TRBD1 as a possible D gene (5 bases). Germline assignment: CDR1 SGHDN and CDR2 FVKESK. The CDR3 extends over 15 amino acids. Trimming pared 3 bases from V and 0 bases from J, leaving 11 bases between. CDR3 coding DNA: TGTGCCAGCAGCCAGGGGGAGGTCGCTAACTATGGCTACACCTTC. This sequence encodes CASSQGEVANYGYTF. Supplemented by reference TRBV14 and TRBJ1-2, the full variable domain reads EAGVTQFPSHSVIEKGQTVTLRCDPISGHDNLYWYRRVMGKEIKFLLHFVKESKQDESGMPNNRFLAERTGGTYSTLKVQPAELEDSGVYFCASSQGEVANYGYTFGSGTRLTVV.

Points on this clonotype: One end of the junction fails to match germline, which may point to a read error. The chain combines TRBV6-2 or TRBV6-3 with TRBJ2-3; maybe TRBD1 (6 bases). The CDR3 is made up of 14 amino acids. The germline V gene encodes CDR1 MNHEY and CDR2 SVGEGT. CDR3 nucleotide sequence: TGTGCCAGCAGTTACGTGGGGGACACAGATGCGCAGTATTTT. Protein product: CASSYVGDTDAQYF.

This clonotype was found a few times. The chain employs TRBV28 and TRBJ1-1; tentatively, D is TRBD1 (5 bases). Trimming cost V 1 base and J 11 bases, with 20 bases left between them. CDR3 length: 15 residues. CDR1 and CDR2 from the germline V gene are MDHEN and SYDVKM. This CDR3 reads CASSLSPGTAKGAFF. The CDR3 DNA follows: TGTGCCAGCAGTTTATCTCCGGGTACGGCTAAGGGGGCTTTCTTT.

This clonotype was recorded many times. The chain recombines TRBV4-1 with TRBJ2-7; TRBD1 aligns across 9 bases. The CDR3 has 13 residues. J lost 5 bases, V lost 1 base, and 0 bases had no gene match. CDR1 is MGHRA, CDR2 YSYEKL, per germline. For the CDR3, the DNA is TGCGCCAGCAGCCAAGGGGACAGGGACGAGCAGTACTTC. Translated: CASSQGDRDEQYF.

This rearrangement joins TRBV7-2 to TRBJ2-1; maybe TRBD2 (7 bases). V was cut by 3 bases and J by 3 bases, with 15 bases left in between. CDR1 and CDR2 from the germline V gene are SGHTA and FQGNSA. The CDR3 totals 16 residues. The CDR3, as DNA: TGTGCCAGCAGCTTTCGGGGGGCCCGGTTCTACAATGAGCAGTTCTTC. This codes for CASSFRGARFYNEQFF. The whole variable domain, remainder taken from reference TRBV7-2 and TRBJ2-1, is GAGVSQSPSNKVTEKGKDVELRCDPISGHTALYWYRQSLGQGLEFLIYFQGNSAPDKSGLPSDRFSAERTGGSVSTLTIQRTQQEDSAVYLCASSFRGARFYNEQFFGPGTRLTVL.

This clonotype was detected once. The chain couples TRBV20-1 to TRBJ2-5, with TRBD2 identical over 12 bases. Germline V gene lookup returns CDR1 DFQATT and CDR2 SNEGSKA (reference sequence). With 1 base clipped from V and 5 bases from J, the junction kept 8 bases outside the gene matches. The CDR3 is 16 residues long. This CDR3 reads CSARAPASGRAETQYF. The CDR3 DNA reads as TGCAGTGCTAGAGCCCCGGCTAGCGGGAGGGCGGAGACCCAGTACTTC.

This clonotype has more than one count but fewer than ten. The CDR3 DNA reads as TGTGCCAGCAGCCCGGGACTAGCGGGAGGGAGTGAGCAGTTCTTC. It codes for CASSPGLAGGSEQFF. The gene calls are TRBV7-9 and TRBJ2-1, with 16 bases aligning to TRBD2. Germline CDR1 SEHNR, CDR2 FQNEAQ (reference sequence). The CDR3 covers 15 residues. The junction had 4 bases not matched to a gene; V was cut back by 5 bases and J by 9 bases.

This clonotype was recorded at least ten times. The chain is built from TRBV24-1 and TRBJ2-6, with unresolved D. With 2 bases removed from V and 4 bases from J, the gap between germline ends came to 5 bases. This CDR3 has 14 residues. Germline loops: CDR1 KGHDR, CDR2 SFDVKD. CDR3 bases: TGTGCCACCAGTGATTCACCGGGGGCCAACGTCCTGACTTTC. Translated: CATSDSPGANVLTF.

As to this clonotype: An end of the junction does not agree with germline; a read error may underlie this. This rearrangement joins TRBV9 to TRBJ2-1, with D possibly being TRBD2 (6 bases). CDR1 and CDR2 (germline): SGDLS, YYNGEE. The CDR3 spans 14 residues. The CDR3 nucleotides are TGTGCCAGCAGCGTCGGGGACTCCTACGATGAGCAGTTCTTC. Protein product: CASSVGDSYDEQFF.

This chain uses TRBV14 with TRBJ2-5; D might be TRBD2 (6 bases). V gave up 4 bases and J gave up 11 bases, with 17 bases separating them. The CDR3 runs to 13 residues. Germline CDR1 reads SGHDN; CDR2 reads FVKESK. The CDR3 here is CASSPHLGGEQYF. The CDR3 coding sequence is TGTGCCAGCAGCCCTCATCTCGGGGGTGAGCAGTACTTC.

This clonotype was observed a handful of times. The rearrangement links TRBV28 to TRBJ1-4; 7 nucleotides align to TRBD1. V shed 5 bases and J 7 bases; nucleotides not matched to a gene: 4. The CDR3 runs to 13 residues. CDR1 and CDR2 from the germline V gene are MDHEN and SYDVKM. The CDR3 loop is CASSQTGSEKLFF. In nucleotides, the CDR3 is TGTGCCAGCAGTCAGACAGGGAGTGAAAAACTGTTTTTT.

A few counts support this clonotype. The CDR3 spells CATSEGGNTEAFF. CDR3 bases: TGTGCCACCAGTGAGGGAGGAAACACTGAAGCTTTCTTT. The J gene is TRBJ1-1, the V gene TRBV24-1; unclear D gene. This CDR3 comprises 13 residues. Germline values: CDR1 KGHDR, CDR2 SFDVKD. The V end lost 4 bases, the J end lost 2 bases, and 7 bases lay between the germline ends.

The rearrangement links TRBV10-2 to TRBJ2-7; D not certain. Between the trimmed V and J ends, which lost 6 bases and 6 bases, there was a span of 15 bases. The germline V gene encodes CDR1 WSHSY and CDR2 SAAADI. The CDR3 is 13 amino acids. CDR3 region: CASSLNTLGEQYF. The CDR3 DNA reads as TGCGCCAGCAGCCTAAATACGCTCGGCGAGCAGTACTTC.

This clonotype was seen at least ten times. The chain couples TRBV5-5 to TRBJ2-7, with a weak D call TRBD1 (6 bases). Trimming pared 1 base from V and 3 bases from J, leaving 14 bases between. Germline V gene data show CDR1 as SGHKS and CDR2 as YYEKEE (reference sequence). This CDR3 spans 15 amino acids. In DNA form, the CDR3 reads TGTGCCAGCAGCTTGACAGGGTATGTTGACTACGAGCAGTACTTC. It is translated as CASSLTGYVDYEQYF.

This clonotype was detected ten times or more. The rearrangement joins TRBV10-2 to TRBJ2-3; no clear D. The CDR3 runs 12 residues. CDR1 WSHSY and CDR2 SAAADI come from the germline V gene. V was cut by 0 bases and J by 6 bases, with 4 bases left in between. The CDR3 region is CASSESSDTQYF. In DNA, the CDR3 is TGCGCCAGCAGTGAGTCGAGTGATACGCAGTATTTT.

This clonotype showed up many times. This rearrangement joins TRBV29-1 to TRBJ2-5; D tentatively fits TRBD1 or TRBD2 (6 bases each). Trimming shortened V by 6 bases and J by 4 bases, and 15 bases separated the two germline ends. The CDR3 is made up of 13 amino acids. Germline V gives CDR1 SQVTM, CDR2 ANQGSEA. Written as DNA, the CDR3 is TGCAGCGTCCTAGGGGGGCTGGGAGAGACCCAGTACTTC. It codes for CSVLGGLGETQYF.

At least ten counts were recorded for this clonotype. The CDR3, as DNA: TGCAGTGCTAGAGATCCCGGGACGGACTATGGCTACACCTTC. Residues: CSARDPGTDYGYTF. This rearrangement joins TRBV20-1 to TRBJ1-2, with D tentatively TRBD1 (5 bases). Per the germline V gene, CDR1 is DFQATT and CDR2 is SNEGSKA (reference sequence). This CDR3 spans 14 amino acids. V gave up 0 bases and J gave up 3 bases, with 11 bases separating them.

Comments on this clonotype: The conserved closing phenylalanine or tryptophan is absent in this CDR3, likely reflecting a read error. CDR3 nucleotides: TGTGCCACCAGTAACCCTCTCCCCGGCTCTGGGGCCAACGTCCTGACTGTC. Amino acids: CATSNPLPGSGANVLTV. The chain links TRBV15 to TRBJ2-6; no firm D call. The CDR3 runs to 17 residues. Trimming removed 6 bases at V and 0 bases at J, with 15 bases between. The germline V gene encodes CDR1 LNHNV and CDR2 YYDKDF (reference sequence).

This clonotype was detected a few times. The V and J genes are TRBV12-3 or TRBV12-4 and TRBJ1-2, with D unresolved. The CDR3 is 13 amino acids. Trimming shortened V by 1 base and J by 8 bases, and 11 bases separated the two germline ends. Here the CDR3 DNA reads TGTGCCAGCAGTTTAGACTCCAATCGGGGCTACACCTTC. Protein product: CASSLDSNRGYTF.

The chain is built from TRBV7-2 and TRBJ1-2; D gene unclear. V gave up 3 bases and J gave up 4 bases, with 9 bases separating them. CDR1 and CDR2 from the germline V gene are SGHTA and FQGNSA. This CDR3 has 13 amino acids. In DNA, the CDR3 is TGTGCCAGCAGCTTTCAGTCGACCTATGGCTACACCTTC. Translating gives CASSFQSTYGYTF. Full variable domain (remainder filled in from reference TRBV7-2 and TRBJ1-2): GAGVSQSPSNKVTEKGKDVELRCDPISGHTALYWYRQSLGQGLEFLIYFQGNSAPDKSGLPSDRFSAERTGGSVSTLTIQRTQQEDSAVYLCASSFQSTYGYTFGSGTRLTVV.